The 27 T cell receptor beta chains below all came from one sample that was sequenced in a study of T-cell memory formation after mild COVID-19. TCRdb analysed the 5' RACE reads with MiXCR anew, one entry per CDR3 protein. This table has fewer than 550,000 distinct CDR3 sequences, 15% to 25% appearing once. The sequenced sample consisted of PBMCs or a T cell subset sorted from them (not recorded which). All receptors come from an adult woman who had mild COVID-19 (a few samples of this study predate the infection). Cell type and time point are not known.

This clonotype was counted only a few times. V gene TRBV4-1 combines with J gene TRBJ2-5; 7 bases line up with TRBD2. CDR1 and CDR2 (germline): MGHRA, YSYEKL. V was clipped by 0 bases and J by 5 bases; unmatched bases: 3. This CDR3 has 14 residues. The DNA of the CDR3 is TGCGCCAGCAGCCAAGAAGTGACTAGCGAGACCCAGTACTTC. It codes for CASSQEVTSETQYF.

This clonotype was seen more than once but under ten times. The rearrangement joins TRBV5-5 to TRBJ1-1, with a possible D match to TRBD1 (5 bases). Germline lookup yields CDR1 SGHKS and CDR2 YYEKEE (reference sequence). V lost 3 bases to trimming and J lost 1 base, with 19 bases between them. The CDR3 runs 17 residues. The CDR3 loop reads CASSSGAESLGNTEAFF. In DNA, the CDR3 is TGTGCCAGCAGCTCTGGGGCCGAATCCCTAGGGAACACTGAAGCTTTCTTT.

The rearrangement joins TRBV4-1 to TRBJ1-2; 8 bases match TRBD1. This CDR3 is built from 15 residues. Germline V gives CDR1 MGHRA, CDR2 YSYEKL. Unmatched junction bases numbered 11, after V lost 4 bases and J lost 7 bases. The CDR3 DNA is TGCGCCAGCAGCCCTTTCGGACAGGGAAAGGGTGGCTACACCTTC. Encoded protein: CASSPFGQGKGGYTF.

The chain employs TRBV11-1 and TRBJ2-3; 8 bases align to TRBD2. The CDR3 is made up of 13 amino acids. Germline CDR1 SGHAT, CDR2 FQDESV (reference sequence). The trim removed 6 bases at V and 4 bases at J, leaving 3 bases unmatched. CDR3 bases: TGTGCCAGCAGGATAGCGGGACCAGATACGCAGTATTTT. It is translated as CASRIAGPDTQYF.

This clonotype was found a few times. The chain has TRBV6-6 and TRBJ1-1; D gene uncertain. Per the germline V gene, CDR1 is MNHNY and CDR2 is SVGAGI (reference sequence). Trimming took off 10 bases at V and 1 base at J, with 7 bases between the two ends. The CDR3 totals 11 residues. The DNA for the CDR3 is TGTGCCACCCGGACGAACACTGAAGCTTTCTTT. Amino acid sequence: CATRTNTEAFF.

The chain links TRBV7-6 to TRBJ1-1; 9 nucleotides agree with TRBD1. This CDR3 is 15 amino acids long. Germline V gives CDR1 SGHVS, CDR2 FNYEAQ. Trimming at V came to 5 bases and at J to 3 bases, leaving 7 bases not matched to a gene. CDR3 sequence reads: CASSPWTGEYTEAFF. For the CDR3, the DNA is TGTGCCAGCAGCCCATGGACAGGGGAGTACACTGAAGCTTTCTTT.

V usage is TRBV5-1 and J usage is TRBJ2-7; 12 bases align to TRBD2. The CDR3 length is 15 residues. With 2 bases clipped from V and 7 bases from J, the junction kept 7 bases outside the gene matches. CDR1 is SGHRS, CDR2 YFSETQ, per germline. The CDR3 nucleotides read TGCGCCAGCAGCTTTACGACTAGCGGGGGTGAGGAGCAGTACTTC. Encoded protein: CASSFTTSGGEEQYF.

The chain recombines TRBV5-5 with TRBJ2-4, with D maybe TRBD2 (5 bases). V was cut by 3 bases and J by 8 bases, with 15 bases left in between. Germline CDR1 reads SGHKS; CDR2 reads YYEKEE (reference sequence). This CDR3 has 14 amino acids. The CDR3 DNA is TGTGCCAGCAGCTCCCGAATGGAGGTAGACATTCAGTACTTC. This translates into CASSSRMEVDIQYF.

The chain combines TRBV6-2 or TRBV6-3 with TRBJ2-3; TRBD2 matches 14 bases. The germline CDR1 and CDR2 sequences are MNHEY and SVGEGT. This CDR3 is built from 18 residues. J gave up 1 base and V 6 bases, and 9 bases lay outside the gene matches. The CDR3 region has the DNA TGTGCCAGCAGCTCGCCCGGGACTAGCGGGAGTGGCACAGATACGCAGTATTTT. It encodes CASSSPGTSGSGTDTQYF.

The chain is built from TRBV2 and TRBJ1-1; a weak D match, TRBD1 (5 bases). This CDR3 region has 14 residues. Germline-derived CDR1 and CDR2 are SNHLY and FYNNEI. V gave up 8 bases and J gave up 4 bases, with 17 bases separating them. CDR3 amino acids: CASLQEGWGTEAFF. The DNA of the CDR3 is TGTGCCAGCTTACAGGAGGGTTGGGGCACTGAAGCTTTCTTT.

CDR3 loop: CATSDLDRGGNEQFF. CDR3 in DNA: TGTGCCACCAGTGATCTCGACAGGGGGGGGAATGAGCAGTTCTTC. The V and J genes are TRBV24-1 and TRBJ2-1; 9 nucleotides agree with TRBD1. The V gene end was trimmed by 3 bases and the J gene end by 7 bases; junction bases not matched to a gene: 6. The CDR3 runs to 15 residues. The V gene's germline CDR1 is KGHDR and CDR2 SFDVKD.

To note about this clonotype: An end of the junction differs from the germline gene, which may be a read error. The CDR3 reads CASTPRLNTEDFF. The CDR3 DNA is TGTGCCAGCACCCCCAGGTTGAACACTGAAGATTTCTTT. This chain connects TRBV12-3 or TRBV12-4 to TRBJ1-1; D is ambiguous. This CDR3 has 13 residues.

The chain links TRBV11-2 to TRBJ1-5; D unresolved. The germline gives CDR1 SGHAT, CDR2 FQNNGV. Deletions cut 0 bases from V and 6 bases from J, with 6 bases between. CDR3 length: 13 residues. CDR3 loop: CASSLETGQPQHF. For the CDR3, the DNA is TGTGCCAGCAGCTTAGAGACGGGTCAGCCCCAGCATTTT.

Here the CDR3 DNA reads TGTGCCAGCCACCCGGGGGGATACAGTTCACCCCTCCACTTT. This gives the protein CASHPGGYSSPLHF. This sequence joins TRBV6-5 and TRBJ1-6, with D perhaps TRBD1 (5 bases). This CDR3 has 14 amino acids. Germline lookup yields CDR1 MNHEY and CDR2 SVGAGI. V lost 8 bases, J lost 9 bases, and 17 bases lay in between.

A few counts support this clonotype. V gene TRBV25-1 combines with J gene TRBJ2-3, with D unclear. The CDR3 has 11 amino acids. Germline loops: CDR1 MGHDK, CDR2 SYGVNS. The V end lost 8 bases, the J end lost 8 bases, and 11 bases lay between the germline ends. DNA of the CDR3: TGTGCCAGCTCTCCATCGGGTACGCAGTATTTT. This encodes CASSPSGTQYF.

The rearrangement joins TRBV4-3 to TRBJ1-1; possible D gene TRBD1, 5 bases. The CDR3 spans 13 residues. V shed 8 bases and J shed 0 bases, with 10 bases lying between them. Germline V CDR1 and CDR2: LGHNA, YSLEER. This CDR3 is CASGGDLNTEAFF. The DNA of the CDR3 is TGCGCCAGCGGAGGGGACTTGAACACTGAAGCTTTCTTT.

The chain couples TRBV6-5 to TRBJ2-7; D possibly corresponds to TRBD2 (6 bases). CDR1 MNHEY and CDR2 SVGAGI come from the germline V gene. The CDR3 loop spans 13 amino acids. The germline V and J ends were trimmed by 6 bases and 7 bases, with 16 bases remaining between them. CDR3 loop: CASRDSGRGEQYF. CDR3 sequence (DNA): TGTGCCAGCAGGGATAGCGGACGGGGGGAGCAGTACTTC.

This clonotype was counted only a few times. This chain uses TRBV4-3 with TRBJ2-1; D call uncertain. The CDR3 runs 13 residues. Germline CDR1 LGHNA, CDR2 YSLEER. V shed 0 bases and J shed 10 bases, with 10 bases lying between them. The CDR3 DNA follows: TGCGCCAGCAGCCAAGATCCGTCCTCGGAGCAGTTCTTC. Protein: CASSQDPSSEQFF.

This clonotype was counted between two and nine times. This chain connects TRBV12-3 or TRBV12-4 to TRBJ1-4; 7 bases map to TRBD1. Trimming removed 4 bases from V and 6 bases from J; junction bases left unmatched: 5. This CDR3 contains 14 residues. Here the CDR3 reads CASSSGGGYEKLFF. The DNA of the CDR3 is TGTGCCAGCAGTTCAGGGGGGGGTTATGAAAAACTGTTTTTT.

The rearrangement joins TRBV7-3 to TRBJ2-3, with 11 bases identical to TRBD2. Germline CDR1 SGHTA, CDR2 FQGTGA. CDR3 length equals 14 residues. V lost 3 bases to trimming and J lost 5 bases; unmatched junction nucleotides: 1. The CDR3 reads CASSFSGRVDTQYF. Here the CDR3 DNA reads TGTGCCAGCAGCTTTAGCGGGAGGGTAGATACGCAGTATTTT.

This clonotype was detected a few times. The rearrangement links TRBV27 to TRBJ1-2, with D possibly being TRBD1 (5 bases). Germline-derived CDR1 and CDR2 are MNHEY and SMNVEV (reference sequence). Trimming stripped 4 bases from V and 2 bases from J, with 8 bases between. This CDR3 has 13 amino acids. The CDR3 DNA is TGTGCCAGCAGTTGGGCAGGGAACTATGGCTACACCTTC. This encodes CASSWAGNYGYTF.

This clonotype was found a few times. This sequence joins TRBV6-5 and TRBJ2-3; 7 bases map to TRBD2. With 2 bases clipped from V and 6 bases from J, the junction kept 8 bases outside the gene matches. Germline values: CDR1 MNHEY, CDR2 SVGAGI. This CDR3 comprises 15 residues. The CDR3 region has the DNA TGTGCCAGCAGTTACGAGGCGGGAGCCTGGGATACGCAGTATTTT. Translated: CASSYEAGAWDTQYF.

This clonotype was observed a handful of times. J is TRBJ2-1 and V is TRBV7-9; unclear D gene. Germline loops: CDR1 SEHNR, CDR2 FQNEAQ (reference sequence). This CDR3 has 14 amino acids. V was clipped by 5 bases and J by 10 bases, with 18 bases between them. In DNA form, the CDR3 reads TGTGCCAGCAGCCAAACCCTCTCCTTAGGGGAGCAGTTCTTC. Protein sequence: CASSQTLSLGEQFF.

The rearrangement joins TRBV9 to TRBJ2-3; 12 positions agree with TRBD2. Germline values: CDR1 SGDLS, CDR2 YYNGEE. This CDR3 is 17 amino acids long. The V gene end was trimmed by 3 bases and the J gene end by 3 bases; junction bases not matched to a gene: 8. CDR3 sequence: CASSASLTSGRTDTQYF. Written as DNA, the CDR3 is TGTGCCAGCAGCGCCTCCTTGACTAGCGGGAGAACAGATACGCAGTATTTT.

This clonotype was counted a few times. The gene calls are TRBV5-1 and TRBJ2-1; TRBD1 matches 10 bases. CDR3 length: 15 amino acids. The V and J ends lost 3 bases and 4 bases, in that order; junction bases with no gene match: 4. Germline-derived CDR1 and CDR2 are SGHRS and YFSETQ. This chain's CDR3 is CASSSGTGEYNEQFF. The CDR3 region has the DNA TGCGCCAGCAGCTCGGGGACAGGGGAGTACAATGAGCAGTTCTTC. Supplemented by reference TRBV5-1 and TRBJ2-1, the full variable domain reads KAGVTQTPRYLIKTRGQQVTLSCSPISGHRSVSWYQQTPGQGLQFLFEYFSETQRNKGNFPGRFSGRQFSNSRSEMNVSTLELGDSALYLCASSSGTGEYNEQFFGPGTRLTVL.

This clonotype was detected a few times. CDR3 region: CASSSRLAGGPIEQFF. Here the CDR3 DNA reads TGTGCCAGCAGTTCCCGCTTAGCGGGAGGGCCGATTGAGCAGTTCTTC. This chain connects TRBV12-3 or TRBV12-4 to TRBJ2-1; 11 bases are shared with TRBD2. V trimming: 4 bases; J trimming: 9 bases; junction bases outside the gene matches: 11. The CDR3 spans 16 residues.

V is TRBV24-1 and J is TRBJ2-7, with D uncertain. Germline V lookup: CDR1 KGHDR, CDR2 SFDVKD. Trimming stripped 12 bases from V and 5 bases from J, with 7 bases between. The CDR3 has 9 amino acids. In DNA, the CDR3 is TGTGCCCCAAGTAACGAGCAGTACTTC. As protein: CAPSNEQYF.